Listed below are T cell receptor beta chains from one sample, sequenced in a study of CD8 T cells in Susac syndrome. TCRdb reanalysed the immunoSEQ multiplex PCR reads using MiXCR and keeps one entry per CDR3 protein. The sample carries about 440,000 distinct CDR3 sequences, around 85% recorded once. The sequenced sample was CD8+ T cells from PBMCs. Receptor source: a human donor with multiple sclerosis. Both conserved end residues are part of each CDR3. Each record gives: D gene, V gene, clone size, J gene, CDR3 DNA, CDR3 protein. D genes are given only for firm matches. The size field is filled for only some rows; it gives once, few, many or a size class.

D: NA; V: TRBV3-1; size: NA; J: TRBJ1-2; DNA: TGTGCCAGCAGCCAAGAAGGGGAAGGTAGCCGTTGGGGCTACACCTTC; CDR3: CASSQEGEGSRWGYTF
D: TRBD1; V: TRBV2; size: NA; J: TRBJ2-5; DNA: TGTGCCAGCAGTGAATGGGCAGGGGGAGAGACCCAGTACTTC; CDR3: CASSEWAGGETQYF
D: NA; V: TRBV27; size: NA; J: TRBJ2-7; DNA: TGTGCCAGCAGTTTGATGGTTGGGGACTACGAGCAGTACTTC; CDR3: CASSLMVGDYEQYF
D: NA; V: TRBV6-1; size: NA; J: TRBJ2-2; DNA: TGTGCCAGCAGCATTATTCTGGGCGTCGGGGAGCTGTTTTTT; CDR3: CASSIILGVGELFF
D: TRBD2; V: TRBV28; size: NA; J: TRBJ2-3; DNA: TGTGCCAGCAGTTTTCGTGTTATGTCTAGCGGGGGCGCAGATACGCAGTATTTT; CDR3: CASSFRVMSSGGADTQYF
D: TRBD2; V: TRBV30; size: NA; J: TRBJ2-2; DNA: TGTGCCTGGTATACTAGCGTTTTCGGGGAGCTGTTTTTT; CDR3: CAWYTSVFGELFF
D: NA; V: TRBV5-1; size: NA; J: TRBJ2-7; DNA: TGCGCCAGCAGCCCCAAGGAGGGCTACGAGCAGTACTTC; CDR3: CASSPKEGYEQYF
D: NA; V: TRBV7-9; size: NA; J: TRBJ2-1; DNA: TGTGCCAGCAGCTTCCCCGCAAAGGGCGATGAGCAGTTCTTC; CDR3: CASSFPAKGDEQFF
D: NA; V: TRBV27; size: few; J: TRBJ1-1; DNA: TGTGCCAGCAGTTTTACCAAGAACACTGAAGCTTTCTTT; CDR3: CASSFTKNTEAFF
D: NA; V: TRBV5-1; size: once; J: TRBJ1-3; DNA: TGCGCCAGCAGCTTGGCGCAGGGAATGGCCGGAAACACCATATATTTT; CDR3: CASSLAQGMAGNTIYF
D: TRBD2; V: TRBV6-1; size: few; J: TRBJ2-5; DNA: TGTGCCAGCACTGAACTAGCGGGGGGGCCGGAGACCCAGTACTTC; CDR3: CASTELAGGPETQYF
D: NA; V: TRBV6-5; size: few; J: TRBJ1-2; DNA: TGTGCCAGCAGTTACGGGATTAACTATGGCTACACCTTC; CDR3: CASSYGINYGYTF
D: NA; V: TRBV5-1; size: NA; J: TRBJ2-7; DNA: TGCGCCAGCAGTCCTGGCTGCGAGCAGTACTTC; CDR3: CASSPGCEQYF
D: NA; V: TRBV7-2; size: NA; J: TRBJ1-5; DNA: TGTGCCAGCAGCTTTACTGGCAATCAGCCCCAGCATTTT; CDR3: CASSFTGNQPQHF
D: NA; V: TRBV25-1; size: few; J: TRBJ2-7; DNA: TGTGCCAGCAGTGGCGGACAAGTCTACGAGCAGTACTTC; CDR3: CASSGGQVYEQYF
D: NA; V: TRBV10-3; size: NA; J: TRBJ1-2; DNA: TGTGCCATCAGTGTCCGAGGGGCGGCGACGAACCCTAACTATGGCTACACCTTC; CDR3: CAISVRGAATNPNYGYTF
D: NA; V: TRBV20-1; size: NA; J: TRBJ1-5; DNA: TGCAGTGCTAGAGATGGTCCTCCCACCGACAGGCTGAGTCAGCCCCAGCATTTT; CDR3: CSARDGPPTDRLSQPQHF
D: NA; V: TRBV28; size: NA; J: TRBJ1-1; DNA: TGTGCCAGCAGGAGGACGGACGAAGCTTTCTTT; CDR3: CASRRTDEAFF
D: TRBD1; V: TRBV7-6; size: NA; J: TRBJ1-1; DNA: TGTGCCAGCAGCCCCCGGACAGGGGGACCCTCGAACACTGAAGCTTTCTTT; CDR3: CASSPRTGGPSNTEAFF
D: NA; V: TRBV7-8; size: NA; J: TRBJ2-7; DNA: TGTGCCAGCAGCTTAGACCCCGGGAGTTTATACGAGCAGTACTTC; CDR3: CASSLDPGSLYEQYF
D: TRBD2; V: TRBV4-1; size: once; J: TRBJ2-2; DNA: TGCGCCAGCAGCCGCGGGGGAGAGAGCACCGGGGAGCTGTTTTTT; CDR3: CASSRGGESTGELFF
D: NA; V: TRBV7-8; size: NA; J: TRBJ1-3; DNA: TGTGCCAGCAGCCTGGCAGCGGCCGACTCTGGAAACACCATATATTTT; CDR3: CASSLAAADSGNTIYF
D: NA; V: TRBV14; size: NA; J: TRBJ2-7; DNA: TGTGCCAGCAGCCAATATCTGGCACAGAACTCCTACGAGCAGTACTTC; CDR3: CASSQYLAQNSYEQYF
D: TRBD2; V: TRBV27; size: NA; J: TRBJ2-3; DNA: TGTGCCAGCAGTTACCTAGCGGGGGTTGCAGATACGCAGTATTTT; CDR3: CASSYLAGVADTQYF
D: NA; V: TRBV19; size: NA; J: TRBJ1-4; DNA: TGTGCCACCCAAGGAACAAGTAATGAAAAACTGTTTTTT; CDR3: CATQGTSNEKLFF
D: TRBD1; V: TRBV29-1; size: NA; J: TRBJ2-3; DNA: TGCAGCGTTGAAGGAGGGGGCGAGGCAGATACGCAGTATTTT; CDR3: CSVEGGGEADTQYF
D: TRBD1; V: TRBV7-2; size: NA; J: TRBJ2-3; DNA: TGTGCCAGCAGCCCCCTCGGGGACAGTAGCACAGATACGCAGTATTTT; CDR3: CASSPLGDSSTDTQYF
D: NA; V: TRBV11-2; size: NA; J: TRBJ2-1; DNA: TGTGCCAGCAGCCCCCGGGCTCAAGATTACAATGAGCAGTTCTTC; CDR3: CASSPRAQDYNEQFF